This TCR beta chain originates from a study of blood T cell repertoires in COVID-19. Overall study: Samples taken during acute and convalescent COVID-19 were collected in the United States, Italy and Spain. PBMCs, B-cell-depleted T cells, or T cells were the source of the cDNA or gDNA that made up the material.

Authors' analysis steps: Estimated nucleated cell counts came from reference gene primer amplification. Clones were sequenced by immunoSEQ multiplex PCR, and TCRdb holds only the in-frame ones, with some missing. The V and J calls and clone size were taken over from that table, and D and trimming were inferred from the DNA. Here the sample spans approximately 52,000 clones, about 88% being singletons. The CDR3 is 15 amino acids. The V end lost 4 bases, the J end lost 2 bases, and 15 bases lay between the germline ends. Germline-derived CDR1 and CDR2 are SGHVS and FNYEAQ. Sequencing used peripheral blood. V usage is TRBV7-6 and J usage is TRBJ2-7; D might be TRBD1 (6 bases). The sequence was obtained from a man between 60 and 75 years old with active COVID-19. The CDR3 region is CASSSSTGWTYEQYF. The CDR3 DNA reads TGTGCCAGCAGCTCATCGACAGGATGGACCTACGAGCAGTACTTC.